Detailed here is one T cell receptor (beta chain). Its specific antigen is unknown. Base quality data are lacking; no much larger clone is found one base away. This entry is derived from a study of long-term antiretroviral therapy in people with HIV (dated by TCRdb to between 2021 and 2024). Context from the whole study: The earliest samples were collected approximately a decade before the 2015 WHO recommendation for immediate ART, a period when ART was typically delayed until CD4 counts fell. A retrospective serial study tested whether changes in peripheral blood TRB repertoire composition and diversity were associated with ART initiation and durable HIV suppression. A total of roughly 200 cryopreserved PBMC samples came from a few dozen adults with confirmed HIV infection and were collected serially over a mean of roughly 6 years (range 1-12). Among the approximately 30 participants with HIV, fewer than twelve were female. No cross-contamination during QIAcube processing was shown when test extractions of a monoclonal T-cell line were performed alongside fewer than 40 polyclonal samples.

Inclusion was restricted to participants for whom at least one PBMC sample before ART initiation and at least two post-ART samples were available. Treatment was received in the United States of America by all participants with HIV. Before DNA extraction, cryopreserved samples containing about 0.9-11 million PBMC were thawed and washed. At the time of the earliest PBMC sample for each participant with HIV, ages ranged from 23 to 54 years. Per participant, PBMC samples came from 1-4 timepoints prior to ART initiation and 2-8 timepoints following ART initiation, for a median of 7 samples. For every participant, serial HIV viral load, CD4+ T-cell count, ART history and demographic data were obtained. Using a Qiagen kit on a QIAcube, genomic DNA was extracted from unsorted PBMC, with samples processed in batches of 12. What the authors observed across the whole study: Unsorted PBMC were profiled instead of sorted CD4+ and CD8+ T cells because pre-ART samples had limited cell numbers. Because PBMC availability was limited, only the TCR beta chain was sequenced, with no alpha chain pairing. Samples dated from about 2004 to 2017, and the ART regimens used may be less effective than current ones. At every time point, the repertoire was dominated by expanded TRB clones first identified before ART initiation, although this dominance fluctuated and, in many PLHIV, declined after ART. Compared with controls, HIV repertoires had narrower CDR3 length ranges, and the network structure pointed to an antigen-experienced repertoire that shifted only slightly toward naive after ART. Starting ART was linked to a significant rise in TRB diversity, yet even with long-term ART the diversity remained significantly lower than in transplant donor controls. No data were available on ART adherence, viral resistance or therapy changes, limiting inferences about post-ART repertoire changes.

The immunoSEQ hsTCRB v3.0 assay was used at survey level resolution for TRB variable region sequencing. A depth of about 40,000-50,000 T-cell genomes per sample was targeted for TRB sequencing. TRB libraries were pooled and sequenced on an Illumina MiSeq using a v3 150-cycle kit. The source study handled its data this way. Repertoire analysis was performed in R inside a reproducible Nextflow workflow that covered QC, data transformation and analysis. Custom analyses were implemented in LymphoSeq2, an R package for AIRR-Seq data exploration. A handful of samples that yielded fewer than 5000 total TRB sequences were excluded, so that some 190 HIV repertoires were analyzed. Of the roughly 180 retained HIV repertoires, almost 60 were collected before and under 150 after ART initiation. Repertoires were downsampled to 5000 TRB nucleotide sequences, and summary statistics were averaged over 100 downsampling iterations. The analysis kept only TRB sequences whose CDR3 regions were at least seven amino acids long. Diversity was measured with a Shannon entropy-derived clonality score and the Gini coefficient. In the repertoire networks, any two of the top 5000 CDR3 amino acid sequences were linked whenever the two sequences differed by an edit distance of one. GLIPH2 predicted antigen specificity groups and MHC restriction for TRB CDR3 amino acid sequences. Known CMV, EBV, HIV or tissue antigen associations were flagged by matching CDR3 amino acid sequences against VDJdb and McPAS-TCR. Pre-ART, post-ART and control groups were compared with Wilcoxon signed-rank tests and Holm-Bonferroni correction. This is the immuneACCESS table as TCRdb keeps it, with only in-frame sequences that have V and J called. A part of the clones is gone; compared with another copy, unresolved V genes explain less than half, and the rest is unexplained. V and J calls and clone size are copied from that table; D and trimming were computed from the DNA. For this sample there are tens of thousands of clones; roughly 89% appear just once. The top ten clonotypes cover 3.6% of the sample.

The receptor was isolated from a woman between 18 and 29 years old with HIV. Sequenced material: unsorted PBMCs, taken 1.8 years after starting antiretroviral therapy.

The DNA reads TGTGCCAGTAGCTTGAATGAAAAACTGTTTTTT. Its protein is CASSLNEKLFF. The receptor chain draws on TRBV19 and TRBJ1-4; the D gene remains uncertain. The cysteine opens and the phenylalanine closes a CDR3 of 11 amino acids. Of the read, only the CDR3 DNA is kept; its 33 bases are in frame from base 1. V and J lose 6 bases and 5 bases, and a span of 4 bases separates them. The germline V gene (reference sequence) supplies CDR1 LNHDA and CDR2 SQIVND.